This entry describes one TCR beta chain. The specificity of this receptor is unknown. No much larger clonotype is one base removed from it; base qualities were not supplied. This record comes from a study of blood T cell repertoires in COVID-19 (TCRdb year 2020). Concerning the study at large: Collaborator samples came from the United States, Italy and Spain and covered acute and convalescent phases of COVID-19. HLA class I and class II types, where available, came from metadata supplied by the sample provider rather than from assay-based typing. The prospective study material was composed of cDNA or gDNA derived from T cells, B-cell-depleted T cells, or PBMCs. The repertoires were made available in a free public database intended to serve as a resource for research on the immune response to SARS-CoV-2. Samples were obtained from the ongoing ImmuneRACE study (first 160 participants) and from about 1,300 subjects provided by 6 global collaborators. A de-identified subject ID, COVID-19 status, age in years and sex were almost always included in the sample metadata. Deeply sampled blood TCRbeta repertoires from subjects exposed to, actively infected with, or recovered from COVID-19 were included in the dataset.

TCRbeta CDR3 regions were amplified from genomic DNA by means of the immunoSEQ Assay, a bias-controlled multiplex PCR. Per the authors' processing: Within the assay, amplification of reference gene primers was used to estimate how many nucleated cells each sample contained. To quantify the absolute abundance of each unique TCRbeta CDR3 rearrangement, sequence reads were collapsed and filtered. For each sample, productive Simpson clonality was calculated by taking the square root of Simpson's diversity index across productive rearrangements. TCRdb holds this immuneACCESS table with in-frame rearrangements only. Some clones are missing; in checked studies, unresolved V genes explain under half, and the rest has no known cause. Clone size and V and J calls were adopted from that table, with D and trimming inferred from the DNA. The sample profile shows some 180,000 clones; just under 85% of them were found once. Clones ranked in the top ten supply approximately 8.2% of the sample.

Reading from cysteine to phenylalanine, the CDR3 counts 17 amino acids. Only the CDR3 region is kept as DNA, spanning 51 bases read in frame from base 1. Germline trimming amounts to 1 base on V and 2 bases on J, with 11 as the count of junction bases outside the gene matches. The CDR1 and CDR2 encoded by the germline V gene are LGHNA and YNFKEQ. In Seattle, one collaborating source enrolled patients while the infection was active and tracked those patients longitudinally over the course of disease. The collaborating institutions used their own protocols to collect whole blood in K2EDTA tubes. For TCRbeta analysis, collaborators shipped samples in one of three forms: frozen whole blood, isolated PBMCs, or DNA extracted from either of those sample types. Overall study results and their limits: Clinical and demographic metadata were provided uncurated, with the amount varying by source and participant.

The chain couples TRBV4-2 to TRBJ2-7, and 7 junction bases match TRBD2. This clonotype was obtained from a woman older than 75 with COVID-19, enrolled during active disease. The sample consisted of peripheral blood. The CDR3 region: CASSQVGRLAAPYEQYF. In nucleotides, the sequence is TGTGCCAGCAGCCAAGTTGGTAGGCTAGCGGCCCCCTACGAGCAGTACTTC.